A single sample gave rise to the 15 T cell receptor beta chains below, sequenced in a study of early T cells in non-severe SARS-CoV-2 infection. From the 5' RACE reads, TCRdb called clonotypes with MiXCR, one entry per CDR3 protein. The sample includes 90,000 to 130,000 distinct CDR3 sequences, around 13% of them seen just once. The sample was whole blood, taken at baseline. The receptors were gathered from an adult who was a healthcare worker with PCR-confirmed SARS-CoV-2 infection or an uninfected control (not recorded which).

This chain connects TRBV2 to TRBJ2-1; D is uncertain. There are 15 residues in the CDR3. Germline-derived CDR1 and CDR2 are SNHLY and FYNNEI. V lost 7 bases to trimming and J lost 5 bases, with 18 bases between them. CDR3 region: CASTVRQNRHNEQFF. DNA of the CDR3: TGTGCCAGCACGGTGCGGCAGAACAGACACAATGAGCAGTTCTTC.

This clonotype came up many times. The chain uses TRBV12-3 or TRBV12-4 and TRBJ2-5; D remains unclear. The ends were cut back, 2 bases at V and 5 bases at J, with 9 bases in the middle. The CDR3 runs to 13 residues. This chain's CDR3 is CASSLILTETQYF. The CDR3 DNA sequence: TGTGCCAGCAGTTTAATCTTGACGGAGACCCAGTACTTC.

The chain joins TRBV9 to TRBJ1-1, with a weak D call TRBD1 (6 bases). The ends were cut back, 0 bases at V and 3 bases at J, with 15 bases in the middle. Germline V gene data show CDR1 as SGDLS and CDR2 as YYNGEE. This CDR3 region has 16 residues. CDR3 DNA sequence: TGTGCCAGCAGCGTAGACCCCCAACAGGGTGACACTGAAGCTTTCTTT. This codes for CASSVDPQQGDTEAFF.

CDR3 bases: TGTGCCAGCAGCGTAGTTGGAGGGTCGGAGACCCAGTACTTC. This sequence encodes CASSVVGGSETQYF. The chain recombines TRBV9 with TRBJ2-5; perhaps TRBD2 as D (6 bases). The CDR3 is 14 amino acids. Germline-derived CDR1 and CDR2 are SGDLS and YYNGEE. The V gene lost 0 bases and the J gene lost 5 bases, with 11 bases spanning the gap.

This clonotype appeared many times. The chain is built from TRBV27 and TRBJ2-1; D uncertain. In germline, CDR1 is MNHEY, CDR2 SMNVEV (reference sequence). The ends were cut back, 4 bases at V and 9 bases at J, with 13 bases in the middle. This CDR3 region has 13 residues. Here the CDR3 reads CASSSLGLGEQFF. The CDR3 DNA follows: TGTGCCAGCAGTTCCTTAGGGCTCGGTGAGCAGTTCTTC.

The chain links TRBV27 to TRBJ2-7, with a tentative D call TRBD2 (5 bases). This CDR3 has 16 amino acids. Trimming removed 0 bases from V and 2 bases from J, with 14 bases in between. CDR1 and CDR2 from the germline V gene are MNHEY and SMNVEV (reference sequence). The CDR3 loop reads CASSLSWAGAAYEQYF. In DNA form, the CDR3 reads TGTGCCAGCAGTTTATCTTGGGCAGGAGCGGCCTACGAGCAGTACTTC.

This clonotype occurred a few times. V and J are TRBV6-5 and TRBJ2-1; D ambiguous. The CDR3 sequence is 13 residues long. Germline lookup yields CDR1 MNHEY and CDR2 SVGAGI. Between the trimmed V and J ends, which lost 4 bases and 9 bases, there was a span of 13 bases. The CDR3 sequence is CASSWNSIGEQFF. The CDR3 DNA is TGTGCCAGCAGTTGGAATAGCATCGGTGAGCAGTTCTTC.

A few counts support this clonotype. J is TRBJ1-5 and V is TRBV2, with 8 positions matching TRBD1. J gave up 5 bases and V 5 bases, and 8 bases lay outside the gene matches. In germline, CDR1 is SNHLY, CDR2 FYNNEI. The CDR3 contains 15 residues. The chain's CDR3 is CASSQWDRRDQPQHF. CDR3 bases: TGTGCCAGCAGTCAATGGGACAGGAGGGATCAGCCCCAGCATTTT. Drawing the rest from reference TRBV2 and TRBJ1-5, the complete variable domain is EPEVTQTPSHQVTQMGQEVILRCVPISNHLYFYWYRQILGQKVEFLVSFYNNEISEKSEIFDDQFSVERPDGSNFTLKIRSTKLEDSAMYFCASSQWDRRDQPQHFGDGTRLSIL.

A few counts support this clonotype. The chain's CDR3 is CASALGGLNEQFF. The CDR3 DNA sequence: TGTGCCAGCGCGTTAGGCGGTTTGAATGAGCAGTTCTTC. The chain carries TRBV7-9 and TRBJ2-1; D is uncertain. The V end lost 8 bases, the J end lost 7 bases, and 15 bases lay between the germline ends. This CDR3 is 13 amino acids long. Germline V gene data show CDR1 as SEHNR and CDR2 as FQNEAQ (reference sequence).

The rearrangement links TRBV5-4 to TRBJ2-1; weak D call: TRBD1 (6 bases). The germline V and J ends were trimmed by 3 bases and 4 bases, with 14 bases remaining between them. This CDR3 has 15 amino acids. Germline V lookup: CDR1 SGHNT, CDR2 YYREEE (reference sequence). The CDR3 sequence: CASSSPGQEYNEQFF. DNA of the CDR3: TGTGCCAGCAGCTCGCCGGGACAAGAGTACAATGAGCAGTTCTTC.

This clonotype was observed a handful of times. The J gene is TRBJ1-1, the V gene TRBV5-1; D not certain. Germline V gene data show CDR1 as SGHRS and CDR2 as YFSETQ. V lost 0 bases and J lost 0, with 9 bases in between. This CDR3 contains 15 residues. The CDR3 is CASSLGSGLNTEAFF. CDR3 in DNA: TGCGCCAGCAGCTTGGGGTCGGGGTTGAACACTGAAGCTTTCTTT.

This clonotype was recorded at least ten times. The genes are TRBV5-1 and TRBJ2-2, with D possibly matching TRBD1 (5 bases). Germline CDR1 is SGHRS and CDR2 is YFSETQ. Between the trimmed V and J ends, which lost 4 bases and 1 base, there was a span of 11 bases. This CDR3 comprises 15 residues. The CDR3 nucleotides are TGCGCCAGCAGCCAGTCGACAGTGAACACCGGGGAGCTGTTTTTT. Translating it yields CASSQSTVNTGELFF.

There are a few counts of this clonotype. The chain combines TRBV28 with TRBJ2-1; no clear D. CDR3 length equals 10 residues. Trimming removed 6 bases at V and 8 bases at J, with 5 bases between. Germline CDR1 is MDHEN and CDR2 is SYDVKM. The CDR3 region is CASSGYEQFF. In nucleotides, the CDR3 is TGTGCCAGCAGCGGGTATGAGCAGTTCTTC. The variable domain in full, with the rest retrieved from reference TRBV28 and TRBJ2-1, is DVKVTQSSRYLVKRTGEKVFLECVQDMDHENMFWYRQDPGLGLRLIYFSYDVKMKEKGDIPEGYSVSREKKERFSLILESASTNQTSMYLCASSGYEQFFGPGTRLTVL.

This clonotype occurred once. This chain connects TRBV9 to TRBJ2-7; maybe TRBD2 (5 bases). CDR3 size: 15 residues. The germline gives CDR1 SGDLS, CDR2 YYNGEE. V dropped 0 bases and J dropped 2 bases, with 12 bases sitting between them. The CDR3: CASSVDGIATYEQYF. The CDR3 DNA sequence: TGTGCCAGCAGCGTAGACGGCATAGCGACCTACGAGCAGTACTTC.

V is TRBV29-1 and J is TRBJ1-1; 9 bases fit TRBD1. Looked up from germline, CDR1 is SQVTM and CDR2 is ANQGSEA. The CDR3 runs 13 residues. J lost 1 base, V lost 7 bases, and 4 bases had no gene match. The CDR3 bases are TGCAGCGCTGGGGGACAGGGGAACACTGAAGCTTTCTTT. It yields the protein CSAGGQGNTEAFF. Full variable domain (missing parts from reference TRBV29-1 and TRBJ1-1): SAVISQKPSRDICQRGTSLTIQCQVDSQVTMMFWYRQQPGQSLTLIATANQGSEATYESGFVIDKFPISRPNLTFSTLTVSNMSPEDSSIYLCSAGGQGNTEAFFGQGTRLTVV.